This T cell receptor beta chain was sequenced in a study of tumor and adjacent non-tumor tissue in lung cancer (dated by TCRdb to the late 2010s). Regarding the complete study: The cohort included about a dozen adenocarcinoma, 2 squamous cell carcinoma and 1 small cell lung cancer patients. Sequencing generated a total of about 130,000,000 productive TCRbeta reads, averaging around 4.2 million reads per sample. TCRbeta CDR3 sequencing was performed on approximately 30 paired specimens, with one tumor sample and one normal lung sample collected per patient. Ages among the roughly 15 patients ranged from about 31 to 80 years, there were approximately 10 men and 5 women, and disease was at TNM stage I to III. The study compared bulk TCRbeta repertoires from lung tumor tissue and matched distant non-tumor lung tissue of some 15 lung cancer patients.

Libraries were built with multiplex PCR. Sequencing relied on an Illumina HiSeq 2500. TCRbeta libraries were built by three rounds of nested PCR using primers (Table S4), following protocols modified from ARM-PCR. Before sequencing, PCR products of 200-500 bp were cut from the gel and purified using the QIAquick gel extraction kit. The authors' pipeline ran thus. Reads were cleaned with Trimmomatic, merged with FLASH into complete CDR3 sequences, and assigned to V(D)J germline segments with MiTCR. Clonal diversity was calculated as the inverse Simpson's index using VDJtools. Productive reads were defined as in-frame sequences without a premature stop codon. TCRdb trimmed public reads at Q25 via fastp, called clones via MiXCR and kept in-frame beta chains. For every CDR3 protein sequence, its rows merge into one entry that carries the most common genes and DNA. These V and J calls originate from TCRdb's pipeline instead of the authors' own analysis. For this sample the table gives more than 75,000 distinct CDR3 sequences, of which around 70% were detected only once. Jointly, the top ten make up roughly 12% of the sample.

RNA was extracted from bulk unsorted tissue and checked for quality with a NanoDrop ND-1000 and an Agilent 2100. Donors were newly diagnosed lung cancer patients admitted for thoracic surgery in China between August and November 2014, without prior chemotherapy. Patients with previous radiotherapy or chemotherapy, or with another concurrent cancer, were excluded from the study. Pieces of surgical tissue measuring about 1-2.1 cm3 were kept in RNAlater solution and held at -80 degrees C until needed. Regarding this clonotype: Its antigen is not yet known. One junction end disagrees with the germline gene, perhaps due to a read error.

The CDR3 runs 14 residues from the cysteine to the phenylalanine. Only the CDR3 part of the read is kept: 42 bases, read in frame from the first base. The germline V gene yields MNHNS for CDR1 and SASEGT for CDR2. Overall study outcomes, separate from this receptor: Tumor tissue showed significantly greater TCR diversity (inverse Simpson) than normal lung tissue (roughly 430 vs 170, P = 0.0075, Mann-Whitney U test). A significantly larger cumulative share of the repertoire was made up by the top 100 clones in normal lung than in tumor tissue. The sequencing platform is not named in the methods, and unique molecular identifiers are not mentioned. With only approximately 16 patients in the cohort, the authors noted that larger samples and more detailed clinical data are needed. Peripheral blood was not sequenced, so blood TCRbeta repertoires in these lung cancer patients were not examined. TCR diversity was significantly higher in younger patients, and higher tumor TCR diversity was associated with shorter overall and disease-free survival.

This receptor was identified in a woman in her sixties or seventies with non-small cell lung cancer. Recombination connected TRBV6-1 to TRBJ1-5, with a tentative D gene TRBD1 over 5 matching bases. The material sequenced was lung tumor tissue. The nucleotide sequence is given as TGTGCCAGCTGGGGGGAAAGTGGCAATGAGCCCCAGCATTTT. Translated, this is CASWGESGNEPQHF.